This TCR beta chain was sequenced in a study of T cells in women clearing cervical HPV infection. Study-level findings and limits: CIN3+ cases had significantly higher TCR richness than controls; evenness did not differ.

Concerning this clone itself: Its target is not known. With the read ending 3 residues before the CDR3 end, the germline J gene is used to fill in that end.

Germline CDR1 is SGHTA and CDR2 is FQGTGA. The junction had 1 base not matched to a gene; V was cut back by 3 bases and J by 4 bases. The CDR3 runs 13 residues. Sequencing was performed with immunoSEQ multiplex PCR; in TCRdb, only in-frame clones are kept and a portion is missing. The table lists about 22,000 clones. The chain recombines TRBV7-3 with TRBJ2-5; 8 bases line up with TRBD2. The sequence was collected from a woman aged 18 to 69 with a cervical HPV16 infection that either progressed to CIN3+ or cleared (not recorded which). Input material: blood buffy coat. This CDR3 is CASSFAGGETQYF. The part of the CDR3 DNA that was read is TGTGCCAGCAGCTTTGCGGGAGGAGAGACC. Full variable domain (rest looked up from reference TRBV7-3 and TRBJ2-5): GAGVSQTPSNKVTEKGKYVELRCDPISGHTALYWYRQSLGQGPEFLIYFQGTGAADDSGLPNDRFFAVRPEGSVSTLKIQRTERGDSAVYLCASSFAGGETQYFGPGTRLLVL.